Shown below are 18 T cell receptor beta chains from a single sample sequenced in a study of OX40 agonist ivuxolimab in advanced cancers. Libraries were prepared by immunoSEQ multiplex PCR; TCRdb keeps only in-frame clonotypes and omits some of them. The sample records just under 75,000 clones, 80% to 95% being singletons. This specimen consisted of CD4+ or CD8+ T cells sorted from blood, obtained in a trial of the OX40 agonist ivuxolimab. These receptors were collected from an adult with an advanced solid tumor such as melanoma, head and neck, liver or kidney cancer.

This clone appeared once. This chain joins TRBV19 and TRBJ2-3; D possibly matches TRBD1 or TRBD2 (5 bases each). This CDR3 contains 13 residues. The V gene lost 11 bases and the J gene lost 5 bases, with 17 bases spanning the gap. Germline CDR1 reads LNHDA; CDR2 reads SQIVND (reference sequence). The CDR3 coding sequence is TGTGCCTTCCTGGGGCGAGGAGGAGATACGCAGTATTTT. Protein product: CAFLGRGGDTQYF.

The chain is built from TRBV25-1 and TRBJ2-6, with TRBD1 identical over 7 bases. Looked up from germline, CDR1 is MGHDK and CDR2 is SYGVNS. J was trimmed by 2 bases and V by 4 bases; bases with no gene match: 8. The CDR3 has 17 residues. The CDR3 bases are TGTGCCAGCAGTGTTGGGACAGCTCATACTGGGGCCAACGTCCTGACTTTC. It encodes CASSVGTAHTGANVLTF.

The chain joins TRBV2 to TRBJ1-4; D call uncertain. Deletions cut 2 bases from V and 13 bases from J, with 11 bases between. Germline CDR1 SNHLY, CDR2 FYNNEI. This CDR3 spans 12 amino acids. Here the CDR3 reads CASSETGRVLFF. For the CDR3, the DNA is TGTGCCAGCAGTGAAACCGGCCGGGTACTGTTTTTT.

This chain uses TRBV19 with TRBJ2-7; 8 bases are shared with TRBD2. V shed 1 base, J shed 2 bases, and the junction held 7 bases outside the gene matches. Per the germline V gene, CDR1 is LNHDA and CDR2 is SQIVND (reference sequence). This CDR3 spans 16 amino acids. CDR3 loop: CASSIALAGPTYEQYF. For the CDR3, the DNA is TGTGCCAGTAGTATAGCGCTAGCGGGTCCCACCTACGAGCAGTACTTC.

This sequence joins TRBV7-2 and TRBJ1-5, with D unclear. The CDR3 totals 12 residues. Per germline, CDR1 SGHTA and CDR2 FQGNSA. V was clipped by 3 bases and J by 10 bases, with 10 bases between them. The CDR3 DNA is TGTGCCAGCAGCTTTGTTTTCTCTCCCCAGCATTTT. This gives the protein CASSFVFSPQHF. The full variable domain, with the rest looked up from reference TRBV7-2 and TRBJ1-5, is GAGVSQSPSNKVTEKGKDVELRCDPISGHTALYWYRQSLGQGLEFLIYFQGNSAPDKSGLPSDRFSAERTGGSVSTLTIQRTQQEDSAVYLCASSFVFSPQHFGDGTRLSIL.

The chain has TRBV6-1 and TRBJ2-7; a possible D gene is TRBD2 (6 bases). V was cut by 3 bases and J by 9 bases, with 15 bases left in between. Germline V gene data show CDR1 as MNHNS and CDR2 as SASEGT. There are 13 residues in the CDR3. CDR3 nucleotide sequence: TGTGCCAGCAGTGATGACCGGGACTCCGCGCAGTACTTC. This gives the protein CASSDDRDSAQYF.

The chain has TRBV2 and TRBJ2-1; 11 bases agree with TRBD2. The V gene's germline CDR1 is SNHLY and CDR2 FYNNEI. There are 15 residues in the CDR3. V shed 3 bases and J 9 bases; nucleotides not matched to a gene: 7. Written as DNA, the CDR3 is TGTGCCAGCAGTGAGGAGGCTAGCGGGAGGAGTGAGCAGTTCTTC. This sequence encodes CASSEEASGRSEQFF. Full variable domain (outside the CDR3, taken from reference TRBV2 and TRBJ2-1): EPEVTQTPSHQVTQMGQEVILRCVPISNHLYFYWYRQILGQKVEFLVSFYNNEISEKSEIFDDQFSVERPDGSNFTLKIRSTKLEDSAMYFCASSEEASGRSEQFFGPGTRLTVL.

V gene TRBV10-3 combines with J gene TRBJ1-1; D gene ambiguous. CDR1 is ENHRY and CDR2 is SYGVKD in the germline V gene. V was shortened by 9 bases and J by 0 bases, with 11 bases between the two germline ends. The CDR3 length is 13 residues. CDR3 sequence reads: CAISTRMNTEAFF. CDR3 nucleotide sequence: TGTGCCATTTCGACACGGATGAACACTGAAGCTTTCTTT.

The chain employs TRBV6-5 and TRBJ1-1; TRBD1 aligns across 8 bases. The CDR3 is 13 residues long. With 6 bases clipped from V and 3 bases from J, the junction kept 3 bases outside the gene matches. Germline-derived CDR1 and CDR2 are MNHEY and SVGAGI. The chain's CDR3 is CASRGQVDTEAFF. CDR3 nucleotide sequence: TGTGCCAGCAGGGGACAGGTGGACACTGAAGCTTTCTTT.

The V gene is TRBV25-1, the J gene TRBJ2-2, with 8 bases identical to TRBD2. Germline CDR1 is MGHDK and CDR2 is SYGVNS. This CDR3 has 10 residues. With V trimmed by 10 bases and J by 13 bases, 5 bases remained unmatched. CDR3 nucleotides: TGTGCCACGGGAGGGGGGAGGCTGTTTTTT. Its protein product is CATGGGRLFF.

The chain combines TRBV5-4 with TRBJ2-7, with 14 nucleotides matching TRBD2. The CDR3 length is 15 residues. V shed 3 bases, J shed 3 bases, and the junction held 2 bases outside the gene matches. CDR1 SGHNT and CDR2 YYREEE come from the germline V gene (reference sequence). The CDR3 DNA reads as TGTGCCAGCAGCTCCGGACTAGCGGGAGGCTACGAGCAGTACTTC. Translated, it gives CASSSGLAGGYEQYF.

The chain is built from TRBV7-9 and TRBJ1-3; no reliable D call. The germline V gene has CDR1 SEHNR and CDR2 FQNEAQ (reference sequence). This CDR3 has 15 amino acids. The V and J ends lost 1 base and 0 bases respectively, with 7 bases between them. CDR3 DNA: TGTGCCAGCAGCTTAGTTGGTATCTCTGGAAACACCATATATTTT. This translates into CASSLVGISGNTIYF.

The CDR3: CASSINGQGNEKLFF. CDR3 bases: TGTGCCAGTAGTATAAACGGACAGGGAAATGAAAAACTGTTTTTT. The V call is TRBV19, the J call TRBJ1-4; 8 bases match TRBD1. The CDR3 length is 15 residues. Germline-derived CDR1 and CDR2 are LNHDA and SQIVND (reference sequence). After removal of 2 bases from V and 5 bases from J, the junction contained 4 bases not matched to a gene.

The chain recombines TRBV30 with TRBJ2-5; 10 nucleotides line up with TRBD1. Germline CDR1 is GTSNPN and CDR2 is SVGIG (reference sequence). V was clipped by 5 bases and J by 5 bases; unmatched bases: 11. This CDR3 is 15 amino acids long. CDR3 residues: CAWEPGQGQRETQYF. Here the CDR3 DNA reads TGTGCCTGGGAGCCGGGACAGGGGCAGAGGGAGACCCAGTACTTC.

This rearrangement joins TRBV6-1 to TRBJ2-5; TRBD1 might be the D (5 bases). CDR1 and CDR2 (germline): MNHNS, SASEGT. The CDR3 loop spans 15 amino acids. Trimming shortened V by 8 bases and J by 3 bases, and 19 bases separated the two germline ends. The CDR3 DNA reads as TGTGCCAGCGCGCAGGGTAGTATAGGCGAAGAGACCCAGTACTTC. This codes for CASAQGSIGEETQYF.

The gene calls are TRBV6-6 and TRBJ1-5; D is ambiguous. CDR1 is MNHNY, CDR2 SVGAGI, per germline (reference sequence). The CDR3 contains 13 residues. V lost 6 bases and J lost 5, with 11 bases in between. CDR3 coding DNA: TGTGCCAGCAGGCTAAGATCCGATCAGCCCCAGCATTTT. This translates into CASRLRSDQPQHF.

The rearrangement joins TRBV7-2 to TRBJ2-3, with TRBD2 matching over 8 bases. CDR3 length equals 19 residues. Germline trimming cut 1 base from V and 0 bases from J; bases unmatched to any gene: 12. Germline V gene sequence: CDR1 SGHTA, CDR2 FQGNSA. The DNA for the CDR3 is TGTGCCAGCAGCTTAGTCTTCGGCCTAGCGGGCCTTAGCACAGATACGCAGTATTTT. Translation: CASSLVFGLAGLSTDTQYF.

The chain couples TRBV4-2 to TRBJ2-7; tentatively, D is TRBD1 (5 bases). CDR3 length: 14 residues. Germline V gene lookup returns CDR1 LGHNA and CDR2 YNFKEQ. Trimming shortened V by 4 bases and J by 5 bases, and 15 bases separated the two germline ends. In DNA, the CDR3 is TGTGCCAGCAGCCCCTCGAGACAGTTCAACGAGCAGTACTTC. This translates into CASSPSRQFNEQYF.